Below are 5 T cell receptor beta chains sequenced from a single sample in a study of T cells in tuberculosis. The assay was immunoSEQ multiplex PCR, and TCRdb's table has in-frame clones only and misses some. The sample shows over 40,000 clones, around 96% of them seen only once. Sample: PBMCs. Receptors were obtained from a donor between 10 and 35 years old with latent tuberculosis or without tuberculosis infection.

This chain connects TRBV19 to TRBJ2-1; 12 bases line up with TRBD2. Germline lookup yields CDR1 LNHDA and CDR2 SQIVND (reference sequence). The CDR3 has 16 amino acids. V dropped 5 bases and J dropped 7; count of bases not matched to a gene: 9. CDR3: CASSPRTSGIPNEQFF. The DNA of the CDR3 is TGTGCCAGTAGTCCCCGGACTAGCGGGATCCCTAATGAGCAGTTCTTC.

The CDR3 region has the DNA TGTGCCAGCAGCCTAAACAGGGAGGGTCGAACTTTCTTT. As protein: CASSLNREGRTFF. The chain is built from TRBV14 and TRBJ1-1; possibly TRBD1 for D (6 bases). V lost 4 bases, J lost 12 bases, and 18 bases lay in between. The CDR3 runs 13 residues. From germline, CDR1 is SGHDN and CDR2 FVKESK. The full variable domain, completed using reference TRBV14 and TRBJ1-1, is EAGVTQFPSHSVIEKGQTVTLRCDPISGHDNLYWYRRVMGKEIKFLLHFVKESKQDESGMPNNRFLAERTGGTYSTLKVQPAELEDSGVYFCASSLNREGRTFFGQGTRLTVV.

The chain couples TRBV7-2 to TRBJ1-2; D not resolved. The CDR3 is made up of 13 amino acids. Trimming removed 4 bases from V and 5 bases from J, with 11 bases in between. Looked up from germline, CDR1 is SGHTA and CDR2 is FQGNSA. CDR3 residues: CASSSRSGYGYTF. Written as DNA, the CDR3 is TGTGCCAGCAGCTCCCGGTCGGGGTATGGCTACACCTTC.

This chain joins TRBV5-6 and TRBJ1-2; 8 positions match TRBD1. The length of the CDR3 is 15 residues. V lost 4 bases, J lost 8 bases, and 13 bases stayed unmatched. Germline V CDR1 and CDR2: SGHDT, YYEEEE. CDR3 sequence: CASSPSGGGRFGYTF. Written as DNA, the CDR3 is TGTGCCAGCAGCCCCTCAGGGGGCGGTCGTTTCGGCTACACCTTC. The entire variable domain, with the rest obtained from reference TRBV5-6 and TRBJ1-2, is as follows: DAGVTQSPTHLIKTRGQQVTLRCSPKSGHDTVSWYQQALGQGPQFIFQYYEEEERQRGNFPDRFSGHQFPNYSSELNVNALLLGDSALYLCASSPSGGGRFGYTFGSGTRLTVV.

The gene calls are TRBV30 and TRBJ1-5; 8 nucleotides agree with TRBD1. The CDR3 loop spans 15 amino acids. After removal of 3 bases from V and 7 bases from J, the junction contained 11 bases not matched to a gene. Germline V CDR1 and CDR2: GTSNPN, SVGIG (reference sequence). The CDR3 DNA reads TGTGCCTGGAGGCAAGGTGCAGGGGGCCACCAGCCCCAGCATTTT. Protein sequence: CAWRQGAGGHQPQHF.